A selection of T cell receptor beta chains follows, all from one sample in a study of technical replicates of blood from several donors. This table comes from immunoSEQ multiplex PCR, and its TCRdb copy is limited to in-frame clones, with some not included. Found here are 50,000 or so clones, about 93% of them singletons; the top ten hold around 3.6%. The sequenced material came from PBMCs. The source of these receptors is a human donor in good health. Some clones in this sample may be carry-over from other donors' samples. Both conserved end residues are part of each CDR3. A D gene is named only where the DNA matches it firmly. Clone sizes are given selectively: once, few, many, or a class where the clone is expanded.

-	TRBJ1-5	14	TRBV21-1	-	TGTGCCAGCAGCCAAAAAGGAGGGGGCGAAGTCCAGCATTTT	CASSQKGGGEVQHF
-	TRBJ1-6	12	TRBV5-8	-	TGTGCCAGCAGCCGGGATAATTCACCCCTCCACTTT	CASSRDNSPLHF
-	TRBJ2-7	16	TRBV11-2	-	TGTGCCAGCAGCTCCCCGTGGGCAGTTAGAAACTACGAGCAGTACTTC	CASSSPWAVRNYEQYF
-	TRBJ1-6	15	TRBV2	TRBD1	TGTGCCAGCAGGGGGACAGGGGGCTATAATTCACCCCTCCACTTT	CASRGTGGYNSPLHF
-	TRBJ2-7	15	TRBV7-8	TRBD2	TGTGCCAGCAGTAAAGAGCGGGAGAGCACCTACGAGCAGTACTTC	CASSKERESTYEQYF
-	TRBJ1-1	13	TRBV5-8	TRBD1	TGTGCCAGCAGCTTGGGACAGGGGCGTGAAGCTTTCTTT	CASSLGQGREAFF
-	TRBJ2-5	13	TRBV6-5	-	TGTGCCAGCAGTTACTCGCCTCAGAACGTTAAGTACTTC	CASSYSPQNVKYF
few	TRBJ2-5	14	TRBV29-1	TRBD2	TGCAGCGTTGAAAACCCCCGGGGGGGAGAGACCCAGTACTTC	CSVENPRGGETQYF
-	TRBJ2-2	18	TRBV7-6	TRBD2	TGTGCCAGCAGCCCCGCCCTAGCGGGGGCGCCAGGAGCCGGGGAGCTGTTTTTT	CASSPALAGAPGAGELFF
-	TRBJ1-5	14	TRBV5-6	-	TGTGCCAGCAGCTTGGCACAGAATAATCAGCCCCAGCATTTT	CASSLAQNNQPQHF